Listed below are T cell receptor beta chains from one sample, sequenced in a study of response to subunit inactivated influenza vaccine. TCRdb fed the RT-PCR reads into MiXCR, producing one record per CDR3 protein. The sample includes around 190,000 distinct CDR3 sequences, around a tenth of them seen just once. Sequencing was performed on non-naive T cells sorted from PBMCs, taken on the day of vaccination. Receptors were obtained from a man aged 50 to 59 who received an inactivated influenza vaccine. Both conserved end residues are part of each CDR3. Each record gives: J gene, V gene, D gene, clone size, CDR3 protein, CDR3 DNA. The D gene is left open where the match is weak. Expanded clones get a size class; other rows say once, few or many, or leave the size out.

j_call: TRBJ2-7
v_call: TRBV7-6
d_call: TRBD1
clone_size: few
cdr3_aa: CASSLDTGATYEQYF
cdr3_nt: TGTGCCAGCAGCTTAGATACAGGGGCTACCTACGAGCAGTACTTC

j_call: TRBJ2-2
v_call: TRBV29-1
d_call: NA
clone_size: many
cdr3_aa: CSVTYMNTGELFF
cdr3_nt: TGCAGCGTTACCTACATGAACACCGGGGAGCTGTTTTTT

j_call: TRBJ1-1
v_call: TRBV12-3/TRBV12-4
d_call: NA
clone_size: many
cdr3_aa: CASSPPGGGWTEAFF
cdr3_nt: TGTGCCAGCAGCCCACCCGGGGGGGGGTGGACTGAAGCTTTCTTT

j_call: TRBJ1-2
v_call: TRBV3-1
d_call: NA
clone_size: few
cdr3_aa: CASSQRGHGYTF
cdr3_nt: TGTGCCAGCAGCCAGAGGGGTCATGGCTACACCTTC

j_call: TRBJ2-5
v_call: TRBV7-2
d_call: NA
clone_size: NA
cdr3_aa: CASSLGQRNRVQETQYF
cdr3_nt: TGTGCCAGCAGCTTAGGGCAGAGAAATCGGGTACAAGAGACCCAGTACTTC

j_call: TRBJ2-1
v_call: TRBV29-1
d_call: NA
clone_size: many
cdr3_aa: CSVDLGGNEQFF
cdr3_nt: TGCAGCGTTGATTTGGGGGGCAATGAGCAGTTCTTC

j_call: TRBJ1-6
v_call: TRBV6-2/TRBV6-3
d_call: NA
clone_size: NA
cdr3_aa: CASSYTGGRGNSPLHF
cdr3_nt: TGTGCCAGCAGTTACACCGGAGGCAGGGGTAATTCACCCCTCCACTTT

j_call: TRBJ2-1
v_call: TRBV24-1
d_call: TRBD1
clone_size: many
cdr3_aa: CATSDYRDRDMNEQFF
cdr3_nt: TGTGCCACCAGTGATTACCGGGACAGAGACATGAATGAGCAGTTCTTC

j_call: TRBJ2-1
v_call: TRBV6-5
d_call: NA
clone_size: NA
cdr3_aa: CASSSAGQRRTEQFF
cdr3_nt: TGTGCCAGCAGTTCAGCGGGACAGAGAAGGACTGAGCAGTTCTTC

j_call: TRBJ2-7
v_call: TRBV28
d_call: NA
clone_size: NA
cdr3_aa: CASYGALATYEQYF
cdr3_nt: TGTGCCAGCTACGGGGCCCTCGCAACCTACGAGCAGTACTTC

j_call: TRBJ2-5
v_call: TRBV20-1
d_call: NA
clone_size: NA
cdr3_aa: CSARDLLPETQYF
cdr3_nt: TGCAGTGCTAGAGATCTGCTCCCAGAGACCCAGTACTTC

j_call: TRBJ1-4
v_call: TRBV4-3
d_call: NA
clone_size: few
cdr3_aa: CASSQASGGPNEKLFF
cdr3_nt: TGCGCCAGCAGCCAAGCTAGTGGGGGCCCTAATGAAAAACTGTTTTTT

j_call: TRBJ2-5
v_call: TRBV4-2
d_call: TRBD2
clone_size: NA
cdr3_aa: CASSQLLRTGGRKETQYF
cdr3_nt: TGTGCCAGCAGCCAACTTCTCAGAACGGGAGGGCGAAAGGAGACCCAGTACTTC

j_call: TRBJ2-5
v_call: TRBV6-1
d_call: NA
clone_size: many
cdr3_aa: CASSLGGPHETQYF
cdr3_nt: TGTGCCAGCAGCCTGGGGGGGCCTCATGAGACCCAGTACTTC

j_call: TRBJ2-1
v_call: TRBV27
d_call: NA
clone_size: few
cdr3_aa: CASSRSIDEQFF
cdr3_nt: TGTGCCAGCAGTCGGAGCATCGATGAGCAGTTCTTC

j_call: TRBJ2-1
v_call: TRBV28
d_call: TRBD2
clone_size: many
cdr3_aa: CASSFNRLAGVEFF
cdr3_nt: TGTGCCAGCAGTTTCAACCGACTAGCGGGGGTAGAGTTCTTC

j_call: TRBJ2-3
v_call: TRBV24-1
d_call: TRBD2
clone_size: few
cdr3_aa: CATSDRTSGSYTDTQYF
cdr3_nt: TGTGCCACCAGTGACCGGACTAGCGGCTCTTACACAGATACGCAGTATTTT

j_call: TRBJ1-4
v_call: TRBV27
d_call: NA
clone_size: few
cdr3_aa: CASRQQNEKLFF
cdr3_nt: TGTGCCAGCAGGCAGCAGAATGAAAAACTGTTTTTT

j_call: TRBJ1-2
v_call: TRBV4-1
d_call: TRBD1
clone_size: few
cdr3_aa: CASSQDINRGLGYTF
cdr3_nt: TGCGCCAGCAGCCAAGATATCAACAGGGGCCTTGGCTACACCTTC

j_call: TRBJ2-3
v_call: TRBV29-1
d_call: NA
clone_size: NA
cdr3_aa: CSVGIGTDTQYF
cdr3_nt: TGCAGCGTTGGTATCGGTACAGATACGCAGTATTTT

j_call: TRBJ2-3
v_call: TRBV28
d_call: NA
clone_size: few
cdr3_aa: CASSLLIAGPKRLDTQYF
cdr3_nt: TGTGCCAGCAGTTTATTGATTGCGGGCCCCAAACGTCTAGATACGCAGTATTTT

j_call: TRBJ2-7
v_call: TRBV10-3
d_call: TRBD2
clone_size: many
cdr3_aa: CAIKELAGAGEQYF
cdr3_nt: TGTGCCATCAAGGAACTAGCGGGAGCGGGCGAGCAGTACTTC

j_call: TRBJ2-1
v_call: TRBV20-1
d_call: TRBD1
clone_size: many
cdr3_aa: CSATRTGRTYNEQFF
cdr3_nt: TGCAGTGCCACCCGGACAGGGAGGACCTACAATGAGCAGTTCTTC

j_call: TRBJ2-3
v_call: TRBV29-1
d_call: TRBD2
clone_size: many
cdr3_aa: CSVVGRGGRASSTDTQYF
cdr3_nt: TGCAGCGTTGTCGGCCGGGGGGGCCGAGCGTCTAGCACAGATACGCAGTATTTT

j_call: TRBJ1-1
v_call: TRBV7-8
d_call: NA
clone_size: few
cdr3_aa: CASSLVVGWLTEAFF
cdr3_nt: TGTGCCAGCAGCTTAGTGGTGGGTTGGTTAACCGAAGCTTTCTTT

j_call: TRBJ2-4
v_call: TRBV12-3/TRBV12-4
d_call: NA
clone_size: NA
cdr3_aa: CASSLKLVGNIQYF
cdr3_nt: TGTGCCAGCAGTTTAAAACTAGTGGGGAACATTCAGTACTTC

j_call: TRBJ1-1
v_call: TRBV28
d_call: TRBD1
clone_size: few
cdr3_aa: CASSLSPLSTGRATEAFF
cdr3_nt: TGTGCCAGCAGTTTATCTCCCCTCTCGACAGGGCGGGCCACTGAAGCTTTCTTT

j_call: TRBJ1-1
v_call: TRBV7-9
d_call: NA
clone_size: many
cdr3_aa: CASSLSGRLNTEAFF
cdr3_nt: TGTGCCAGCAGCCTATCAGGGAGGCTGAACACTGAAGCTTTCTTT

j_call: TRBJ2-3
v_call: TRBV12-3/TRBV12-4
d_call: TRBD2
clone_size: NA
cdr3_aa: CASGKAGVLYTQYF
cdr3_nt: TGTGCCAGCGGAAAAGCGGGGGTCCTATATACGCAGTATTTT

j_call: TRBJ1-3
v_call: TRBV20-1
d_call: NA
clone_size: many
cdr3_aa: CSARDNGGGFSGNTIYF
cdr3_nt: TGCAGTGCTAGAGATAATGGAGGTGGTTTCTCTGGAAACACCATATATTTT

j_call: TRBJ2-1
v_call: TRBV4-3
d_call: NA
clone_size: few
cdr3_aa: CASSQDLLASEQFF
cdr3_nt: TGCGCCAGCAGCCAAGACCTCCTAGCCAGTGAGCAGTTCTTC

j_call: TRBJ1-6
v_call: TRBV6-1
d_call: TRBD1
clone_size: NA
cdr3_aa: CASKTGGSYNSPLHF
cdr3_nt: TGTGCCAGCAAGACAGGGGGATCCTATAATTCACCCCTCCACTTT

j_call: TRBJ2-3
v_call: TRBV7-9
d_call: NA
clone_size: few
cdr3_aa: CASSKDSHSTDTQYF
cdr3_nt: TGTGCCAGCAGTAAAGACTCGCACAGCACAGATACGCAGTATTTT

j_call: TRBJ1-2
v_call: TRBV4-2
d_call: TRBD1
clone_size: many
cdr3_aa: CASSQDLTRPGGGYGYTF
cdr3_nt: TGTGCCAGCAGCCAAGATCTAACGCGCCCAGGGGGCGGTTATGGCTACACCTTC

j_call: TRBJ2-7
v_call: TRBV20-1
d_call: TRBD2
clone_size: NA
cdr3_aa: CSTQRGLDEQYF
cdr3_nt: TGCAGTACTCAGCGGGGTTTGGACGAGCAGTACTTC

j_call: TRBJ2-7
v_call: TRBV20-1
d_call: NA
clone_size: NA
cdr3_aa: CSARDPPEQYF
cdr3_nt: TGCAGTGCTAGGGACCCGCCCGAGCAGTACTTC

j_call: TRBJ1-5
v_call: TRBV2
d_call: TRBD1
clone_size: few
cdr3_aa: CASKQGEDNQPQHF
cdr3_nt: TGTGCCAGTAAACAGGGGGAAGACAATCAGCCCCAGCATTTT

j_call: TRBJ2-3
v_call: TRBV4-3
d_call: NA
clone_size: many
cdr3_aa: CASSHERNTDTQYF
cdr3_nt: TGCGCCAGCAGCCACGAGCGGAACACAGATACGCAGTATTTT

j_call: TRBJ1-3
v_call: TRBV20-1
d_call: TRBD1
clone_size: once
cdr3_aa: CSAHSGTGGNTIYF
cdr3_nt: TGCAGTGCCCACAGCGGGACAGGTGGAAACACCATATATTTT

j_call: TRBJ2-7
v_call: TRBV20-1
d_call: NA
clone_size: many
cdr3_aa: CSARDPDTGYEQYF
cdr3_nt: TGCAGTGCTAGAGATCCCGACACGGGCTACGAGCAGTACTTC

j_call: TRBJ2-4
v_call: TRBV12-3/TRBV12-4
d_call: TRBD1
clone_size: few
cdr3_aa: CASSSAGTVSIQYF
cdr3_nt: TGTGCCAGCAGTTCGGCCGGGACAGTAAGCATTCAGTACTTC

j_call: TRBJ2-5
v_call: TRBV7-2
d_call: TRBD2
clone_size: NA
cdr3_aa: CASSFAGGLADLYQETQYF
cdr3_nt: TGTGCCAGCAGTTTCGCAGGAGGACTAGCGGATCTGTACCAAGAGACCCAGTACTTC

j_call: TRBJ2-4
v_call: TRBV28
d_call: NA
clone_size: NA
cdr3_aa: CASFTGLNIQYF
cdr3_nt: TGTGCCAGTTTTACAGGGTTAAACATTCAGTACTTC

j_call: TRBJ2-6
v_call: TRBV20-1
d_call: NA
clone_size: NA
cdr3_aa: CSAPLGFVSGANVLTF
cdr3_nt: TGCAGTGCTCCTTTAGGGTTCGTCTCTGGGGCCAACGTCCTGACTTTC

j_call: TRBJ1-1
v_call: TRBV6-2/TRBV6-3
d_call: NA
clone_size: NA
cdr3_aa: CASSYVEMTVSEAFF
cdr3_nt: TGTGCCAGCAGTTATGTGGAGATGACAGTCTCTGAAGCTTTCTTT

j_call: TRBJ1-5
v_call: TRBV2
d_call: NA
clone_size: many
cdr3_aa: CASNQAGDGPQHF
cdr3_nt: TGTGCCAGCAATCAGGCAGGGGATGGGCCCCAGCATTTT

j_call: TRBJ2-7
v_call: TRBV6-2/TRBV6-3
d_call: NA
clone_size: NA
cdr3_aa: CASSREGGFNYEQYF
cdr3_nt: TGTGCCAGCAGCCGCGAAGGAGGGTTCAACTACGAGCAGTACTTC

j_call: TRBJ1-2
v_call: TRBV20-1
d_call: TRBD1
clone_size: few
cdr3_aa: CSARLGQVGYGYTF
cdr3_nt: TGCAGTGCTAGACTGGGACAGGTTGGCTATGGCTACACCTTC

j_call: TRBJ2-7
v_call: TRBV20-1
d_call: NA
clone_size: few
cdr3_aa: CSAREPPGPIYEQYF
cdr3_nt: TGCAGTGCTAGAGAGCCACCGGGGCCGATTTACGAGCAGTACTTC

j_call: TRBJ2-2
v_call: TRBV28
d_call: TRBD2
clone_size: few
cdr3_aa: CASGRSGRNGGELFF
cdr3_nt: TGTGCCAGCGGTCGCAGCGGGAGGAACGGCGGGGAGCTGTTTTTT

j_call: TRBJ1-1
v_call: TRBV5-6
d_call: TRBD1
clone_size: few
cdr3_aa: CASSSLGRGLRNTEAFF
cdr3_nt: TGTGCCAGCAGCTCCTTAGGGAGGGGGCTACGGAACACTGAAGCTTTCTTT

j_call: TRBJ2-1
v_call: TRBV5-4
d_call: NA
clone_size: NA
cdr3_aa: CASSLTPAGGLGNEQFF
cdr3_nt: TGTGCCAGCAGCTTGACCCCTGCCGGGGGCCTAGGAAATGAGCAGTTCTTC

j_call: TRBJ2-1
v_call: TRBV20-1
d_call: NA
clone_size: many
cdr3_aa: CSARKRSVYNEQFF
cdr3_nt: TGCAGTGCTAGGAAGCGGAGTGTTTACAATGAGCAGTTCTTC

j_call: TRBJ2-3
v_call: TRBV28
d_call: TRBD2
clone_size: many
cdr3_aa: CASSRTSGRNTQYF
cdr3_nt: TGTGCCAGCAGCCGGACTAGCGGGAGGAATACGCAGTATTTT

j_call: TRBJ1-1
v_call: TRBV7-2
d_call: NA
clone_size: many
cdr3_aa: CASSSVHGVNTEAFF
cdr3_nt: TGTGCCAGCAGCTCAGTACATGGGGTAAACACTGAAGCTTTCTTT

j_call: TRBJ2-3
v_call: TRBV7-2
d_call: TRBD2
clone_size: many
cdr3_aa: CASSLVASGGTDTQYF
cdr3_nt: TGTGCCAGCAGCTTAGTGGCTAGCGGGGGCACAGATACGCAGTATTTT

j_call: TRBJ2-6
v_call: TRBV28
d_call: TRBD1
clone_size: many
cdr3_aa: CASNEDRVLSGANVLTF
cdr3_nt: TGTGCCAGCAATGAGGACAGGGTACTTTCTGGGGCCAACGTCCTGACTTTC

j_call: TRBJ2-7
v_call: TRBV5-1
d_call: NA
clone_size: NA
cdr3_aa: CASSLYPGAQNEQYF
cdr3_nt: TGCGCCAGCAGCTTGTATCCGGGGGCGCAGAACGAGCAGTACTTC

j_call: TRBJ2-6
v_call: TRBV5-1
d_call: NA
clone_size: many
cdr3_aa: CASSVTTSGANVLTF
cdr3_nt: TGCGCCAGCAGCGTTACAACCTCTGGGGCCAACGTCCTGACTTTC